This T cell receptor beta chain was recorded in a study of CD8+ T cells in alopecia areata. Turning to the study itself: A regimen of oral tofacitinib, 5 to 10 mg twice daily, was given to treated patients.

There are 12 residues in the CDR3. Germline V gives CDR1 SGHDT, CDR2 YYEEEE. The V and J ends lost 4 bases and 3 bases respectively, with 8 bases between them. Following RNA extraction, reverse transcription yielded cDNA that acted as the sequencing template. Here immunoSEQ multiplex PCR was the method, and the copy in TCRdb shows in-frame clones only, minus some. The sample comprises some 200,000 clones, about 50% of which are singletons, and roughly 1.6% rests with the top ten. Regarding this clone: The antigen remains undetermined.

Specified treatment: oral pan-JAK inhibitor, 5-10 mg twice daily. Findings of the study overall: For baseline CD8+ expansion, any link to response stays uncertain with one nonresponder. Scalp and blood retained many expanded lesional clones during tofacitinib. Both scalp clonality and the expanded CD8+ clones among the top 100 showed a significant decrease with tofacitinib.

V and J are TRBV5-6 and TRBJ2-7; no definite D call. This receptor was taken from a human donor with alopecia areata. The material sequenced was CD4+ T cells sorted from blood, taken at week 4, from a patient treated with tofacitinib. CDR3: CASSHTGYEQYF. The CDR3 nucleotides read TGTGCCAGCAGCCACACGGGCTACGAGCAGTACTTC.